The 32 T cell receptor beta chains below all came from one sample that was sequenced in a study of molecular identifiers for immune sequencing clone quantification. TCRdb itself ran the PCR reads through MiXCR, one entry per CDR3 protein. The table includes 460,000 or so distinct CDR3 sequences, 20% to 25% detected once. The sample consisted of naive CD8+ T cells from blood, with Jurkat cell RNA spiked in. As for subset: FACS-sorted CD8+CD4-CCR7+CD45RA+ naive T cells. Source of these receptors: a human donor in good health. Some libraries in this study had Jurkat cell RNA spiked in.

The rearrangement uses TRBV27 and TRBJ1-1, with D maybe TRBD1 (5 bases). Per germline, CDR1 MNHEY and CDR2 SMNVEV (reference sequence). With 0 bases removed from V and 4 bases from J, the gap between germline ends came to 15 bases. The CDR3 totals 16 residues. CDR3 nucleotides: TGTGCCAGCAGTTTATCGAGGTCCAGGGTGGGCACTGAAGCTTTCTTT. Protein product: CASSLSRSRVGTEAFF.

This clonotype was seen many times. The V gene is TRBV7-9, the J gene TRBJ2-2, with 12 nucleotides matching TRBD2. The CDR3 contains 15 residues. V lost 5 bases to trimming and J lost 5 bases; unmatched junction nucleotides: 3. Germline V gene sequence: CDR1 SEHNR, CDR2 FQNEAQ (reference sequence). CDR3 sequence reads: CASSLTSGGTGELFF. DNA for the CDR3: TGTGCCAGCAGCCTAACTAGCGGGGGGACCGGGGAGCTGTTTTTT.

This clonotype was seen ten or more times. The chain joins TRBV4-3 to TRBJ2-3; D not certain. The CDR3 has 18 amino acids. The V gene's germline CDR1 is LGHNA and CDR2 YSLEER. V shed 2 bases and J shed 2 bases, with 20 bases lying between them. The CDR3 nucleotides read TGCGCCAGCAGCCAACTACCAGGAGACTTAGGAAACACAGATACGCAGTATTTT. Amino acid sequence: CASSQLPGDLGNTDTQYF.

The gene calls are TRBV12-3 or TRBV12-4 and TRBJ2-1; D is perhaps TRBD1 (6 bases). The V end lost 4 bases, the J end lost 3 bases, and 10 bases lay between the germline ends. The CDR3 is made up of 14 amino acids. The CDR3 bases are TGTGCCAGCAGTTCCGGACAGAACTACAATGAGCAGTTCTTC. Amino acid sequence: CASSSGQNYNEQFF.

Notes on this clonotype: The germline gene is not matched at one end of the junction; a read error may be the cause. V is TRBV7-6 and J is TRBJ2-7; the D gene is possibly TRBD2 (5 bases). From germline, CDR1 is SGHVS and CDR2 FNYEAQ. The CDR3 length is 13 residues. CDR3 protein: CAGSLEGNYEQYF. CDR3 nucleotide sequence: TGTGCCGGCAGCTTAGAGGGAAACTACGAGCAGTACTTC.

V is TRBV20-1 and J is TRBJ2-3, with TRBD2 matching over 7 bases. The CDR3 length is 14 residues. Trimming at V came to 1 base and at J to 3 bases, leaving 4 bases not matched to a gene. Germline V lookup: CDR1 DFQATT, CDR2 SNEGSKA (reference sequence). CDR3 sequence reads: CSARASGLTDTQYF. The CDR3 coding sequence is TGCAGTGCTAGAGCTAGCGGCTTAACAGATACGCAGTATTTT.

Note on this clonotype: A junction end diverges from the germline sequence, so it may reflect a read error. This chain joins TRBV19 and TRBJ1-5; D remains ambiguous. The CDR3 covers 14 residues. CDR1 and CDR2 (germline): LNHDA, SQIVND (reference sequence). CDR3 coding DNA: TGTGTCAGTAGTTCTACCGGAGGCAATCAGCCCCAGCATTTT. Translating gives CVSSSTGGNQPQHF.

Concerning this clonotype itself: A much larger clone is a single base away; this may be a read error. This rearrangement joins TRBV6-6 to TRBJ1-1; D gene ambiguous. Germline CDR1 MNHNY, CDR2 SVGAGI (reference sequence). The CDR3 length is 14 residues. Trimming shortened V by 0 bases and J by 4 bases, and 9 bases separated the two germline ends. CDR3 sequence reads: CASSYSIPLTEAFF. The CDR3 DNA follows: TGTGCCAGCAGTTACTCGATCCCACTCACTGAAGCTTTCTTT.

CDR3 in DNA: TGTGCCAGCAGCCCGGAGTCTGCCTACGAGCAGTACTTC. This gives the protein CASSPESAYEQYF. J is TRBJ2-7 and V is TRBV7-9; D remains ambiguous. This CDR3 has 13 amino acids. Germline lookup yields CDR1 SEHNR and CDR2 FQNEAQ (reference sequence). The V gene lost 5 bases and the J gene lost 2 bases, with 10 bases spanning the gap.

Ten or more counts support this clonotype. The V call is TRBV4-1, the J call TRBJ2-5, with D uncertain. The CDR3 is 14 residues long. Trimming removed 0 bases from V and 0 bases from J, with 5 bases in between. The germline V gene encodes CDR1 MGHRA and CDR2 YSYEKL. This CDR3 is CASSQDSDQETQYF. The CDR3 nucleotides are TGCGCCAGCAGCCAAGACAGCGACCAAGAGACCCAGTACTTC.

This clonotype appeared many times. This rearrangement joins TRBV20-1 to TRBJ2-6; TRBD1 agrees at 7 bases. The CDR3 runs to 15 residues. Trimming removed 6 bases from V and 2 bases from J; junction bases left unmatched: 7. The V gene's germline CDR1 is DFQATT and CDR2 SNEGSKA (reference sequence). CDR3 in DNA: TGCAGTGCCCAGGGCAGGGGGACTGGGGCCAACGTCCTGACTTTC. Amino acid sequence: CSAQGRGTGANVLTF.

This clonotype was seen at least ten times. The chain combines TRBV14 with TRBJ2-7; tentatively, D is TRBD1 (6 bases). Germline V gene data show CDR1 as SGHDN and CDR2 as FVKESK. The germline V and J ends were trimmed by 1 base and 2 bases, with 9 bases remaining between them. The CDR3 spans 14 residues. The CDR3 DNA reads TGTGCCAGCAGCCAAGGGGGGCAGCCCTACGAGCAGTACTTC. It yields the protein CASSQGGQPYEQYF. Full variable domain (remainder filled in from reference TRBV14 and TRBJ2-7): EAGVTQFPSHSVIEKGQTVTLRCDPISGHDNLYWYRRVMGKEIKFLLHFVKESKQDESGMPNNRFLAERTGGTYSTLKVQPAELEDSGVYFCASSQGGQPYEQYFGPGTRLTVT.

This clonotype was detected many times. V usage is TRBV6-5 and J usage is TRBJ2-2; D gene ambiguous. CDR1 and CDR2 (germline): MNHEY, SVGAGI. This CDR3 spans 14 amino acids. Trimming left V 1 base short and J 6 bases short, with 9 bases between. In nucleotides, the CDR3 is TGTGCCAGCAGTTACTTCAACCGAGCCGGGGAGCTGTTTTTT. As protein: CASSYFNRAGELFF.

Concerning this clonotype itself: This may be a read error, as it is one base from a much larger clone. V and J are TRBV7-9 and TRBJ1-5; D gene unclear. This CDR3 has 14 residues. Trimming pared 7 bases from V and 3 bases from J, leaving 13 bases between. Germline CDR1 is SEHNR and CDR2 is FQNEAQ (reference sequence). CDR3 in amino acids: CASNPDITNQPQHF. In DNA, the CDR3 is TGTGCCAGCAACCCCGACATCACCAATCAGCCCCAGCATTTT.

V gene TRBV27 combines with J gene TRBJ1-6; 7 bases line up with TRBD1. CDR3 length: 13 amino acids. The V segment lost 7 bases and the J segment 8 bases; nucleotides outside the gene matches: 5. Per germline, CDR1 MNHEY and CDR2 SMNVEV (reference sequence). The CDR3: CASKEGAYSPLHF. The DNA for the CDR3 is TGTGCCAGCAAGGAGGGGGCGTATTCACCCCTCCACTTT.

V and J are TRBV19 and TRBJ2-1; 7 nucleotides match TRBD2. Germline V gene sequence: CDR1 LNHDA, CDR2 SQIVND (reference sequence). J was trimmed by 8 bases and V by 2 bases; bases with no gene match: 3. The length of the CDR3 is 13 residues. The CDR3 protein is CASSIWGGDEQFF. The CDR3 DNA follows: TGTGCCAGTAGTATATGGGGAGGGGATGAGCAGTTCTTC.

Details on this clonotype: Possible read error: a much larger clone is one base away. The chain joins TRBV4-3 to TRBJ1-4; D is undetermined. The CDR3 consists of 14 residues. V lost 4 bases and J 5 bases, leaving 11 bases between the germline ends. Germline V lookup: CDR1 LGHNA, CDR2 YSLEER. CDR3 protein: CASSPTANNEKLFF. The DNA of the CDR3 is TGCGCCAGCAGCCCAACAGCGAACAATGAAAAACTGTTTTTT.

This clonotype was counted ten times or more. The gene calls are TRBV4-3 and TRBJ2-7; maybe TRBD2 (5 bases). The CDR3 sequence is 13 residues long. The ends were cut back, 3 bases at V and 11 bases at J, with 17 bases in the middle. Per the germline V gene, CDR1 is LGHNA and CDR2 is YSLEER. The DNA for the CDR3 is TGCGCCAGCAGCCAGACAAGCTCGGACTTTAAGTACTTC. Protein sequence: CASSQTSSDFKYF.

This clonotype was recorded a few times. The chain links TRBV5-6 to TRBJ1-1; D not certain. The CDR3 contains 13 residues. Germline-derived CDR1 and CDR2 are SGHDT and YYEEEE. Trimming shortened V by 0 bases and J by 6 bases, and 9 bases separated the two germline ends. CDR3 region: CASSLELRAEAFF. For the CDR3, the DNA is TGTGCCAGCAGCTTGGAACTGCGCGCTGAAGCTTTCTTT.

The J gene is TRBJ2-3, the V gene TRBV5-5; D remains unclear. V was clipped by 4 bases and J by 2 bases, with 17 bases between them. Germline CDR1 reads SGHKS; CDR2 reads YYEKEE (reference sequence). This CDR3 spans 16 amino acids. The CDR3 coding sequence is TGTGCCAGCAGCAACGCTAAGACTTCGACCACAGATACGCAGTATTTT. Encoded protein: CASSNAKTSTTDTQYF.

A word on this clonotype: A clone one base away is much larger, so this may be a read error. The chain employs TRBV7-2 and TRBJ2-1, with D hard to call. This CDR3 contains 13 residues. Germline V CDR1 and CDR2: SGHTA, FQGNSA. CDR3 region: CASSFGSYNEQSF. The DNA for the CDR3 is TGTGCCAGCAGCTTTGGTAGTTACAATGAGCAGTCCTTC.

This clonotype was seen a few times. CDR3 loop: CASSEYGQHPQIVLTF. CDR3 DNA: TGTGCCAGCAGTGAATACGGCCAGCACCCCCAAATCGTCCTGACTTTC. This chain uses TRBV2 with TRBJ2-6; D is undetermined. CDR3 size: 16 residues. V was trimmed by 2 bases and J by 12 bases, leaving 20 bases between them. Germline V CDR1 and CDR2: SNHLY, FYNNEI.

V and J are TRBV27 and TRBJ2-1, with D perhaps TRBD2 (6 bases). This CDR3 comprises 13 residues. V lost 4 bases and J lost 10, with 14 bases in between. Germline V gives CDR1 MNHEY, CDR2 SMNVEV (reference sequence). The CDR3: CASSYSSVGEQFF. Written as DNA, the CDR3 is TGTGCCAGCAGTTACTCTAGCGTCGGAGAGCAGTTCTTC.

This clonotype has just a few counts. The rearrangement links TRBV3-1 to TRBJ1-5, with D possibly TRBD1 on 6 matching bases. The germline gives CDR1 LGHDT, CDR2 YNNKEL (reference sequence). The CDR3 extends over 14 amino acids. V was pared by 4 bases and J by 6 bases, with 13 bases between. CDR3 DNA sequence: TGTGCCAGCAGCCCCACAGGGTTAGCTCAGCCCCAGCATTTT. Translated, it gives CASSPTGLAQPQHF.

For this clonotype: An end of the junction differs from the germline gene, which may be a read error. The chain joins TRBV27 to TRBJ2-7, with a weak D call TRBD1 (6 bases). This CDR3 is 13 amino acids long. Germline V gene data show CDR1 as MNHEY and CDR2 as SMNVEV (reference sequence). The DNA of the CDR3 is TGTGCCAGCTCAGCTACAGGGTCCTACGTGCAGTACTTC. Protein product: CASSATGSYVQYF.

This clonotype showed up many times. The chain joins TRBV7-2 to TRBJ2-3; 7 nucleotides line up with TRBD2. The V and J ends lost 3 bases and 0 bases, in that order; junction bases with no gene match: 6. The germline V gene has CDR1 SGHTA and CDR2 FQGNSA. The CDR3 is made up of 16 amino acids. CDR3: CASSFQGGGSTDTQYF. The DNA of the CDR3 is TGTGCCAGCAGCTTCCAAGGCGGGGGTAGCACAGATACGCAGTATTTT.

Worth noting for this clonotype: Germline and junction disagree at one end, which may indicate a read error. The V call is TRBV19, the J call TRBJ1-1; D is unclear. The germline V gene has CDR1 LNHDA and CDR2 SQIVND (reference sequence). The CDR3 is made up of 13 amino acids. Here the CDR3 reads CAGSMLGMTEAFF. For the CDR3, the DNA is TGTGCCGGTAGTATGTTAGGAATGACTGAAGCTTTCTTT. Drawing the rest from reference TRBV19 and TRBJ1-1, the complete variable domain is DGGITQSPKYLFRKEGQNVTLSCEQNLNHDAMYWYRQDPGQGLRLIYYSQIVNDFQKGDIAEGYSVSREKKESFPLTVTSAQKNPTAFYLCAGSMLGMTEAFFGQGTRLTVV.

A remark on this clonotype: Given a much more abundant clone one base away, this may be a read error. The DNA of the CDR3 is TGTGCCAGCAGCCAGGCGGGGCTCACCTACGAGCTGTACTTC. It encodes CASSQAGLTYELYF. The chain employs TRBV16 and TRBJ2-7, with D maybe TRBD2 (6 bases). Germline CDR1 is KGHSY and CDR2 is FQNENV. CDR3 length: 14 residues.

The genes are TRBV20-1 and TRBJ2-7, with D possibly matching TRBD2 (6 bases). Germline CDR1 DFQATT, CDR2 SNEGSKA (reference sequence). The CDR3 consists of 12 residues. CDR3 DNA sequence: TGCGGAGTCCCTAGCGTTACCTACGAGCAGTACTTC. Translation gives CGVPSVTYEQYF.

This clonotype was observed once. A read error may be the cause here, since a much bigger clone is one base away. This chain links TRBV6-5 with TRBJ2-5, with TRBD2 identical over 11 bases. This CDR3 is built from 14 residues. The germline gives CDR1 MNHEY, CDR2 SVGAGI. The V and J ends lost 6 bases and 9 bases, in that order; junction bases with no gene match: 9. The DNA of the CDR3 is TGTGCCAGCAGCGAGACTAGCGGGGTTGAGGCCCAGTACTTC. This gives the protein CASSETSGVEAQYF.

Many counts were recorded for this clonotype. CDR3 sequence (DNA): TGCGCCAGCAGCTTAAGAGGAACAGGGTACACTGAAGCTTTCTTT. Its translation: CASSLRGTGYTEAFF. The gene calls are TRBV5-1 and TRBJ1-1, with a weak D call TRBD1 (6 bases). This CDR3 spans 15 amino acids. Trimming left V 2 bases short and J 3 bases short, with 14 bases between. CDR1 SGHRS and CDR2 YFSETQ come from the germline V gene.

This clonotype came up once. With a much larger clone just one base away, this may be a read error. This CDR3 fails to terminate in the conserved phenylalanine or tryptophan, so it likely reflects a read error. The chain recombines TRBV12-3 or TRBV12-4 with TRBJ1-2, with 9 bases lining up with TRBD1. This CDR3 has 14 residues. Unmatched junction bases numbered 3, after V lost 3 bases and J lost 4 bases. The CDR3 DNA reads TGTGCCAGCAGTTTTGGACAGGGGCTCTATGGCTACACCTCC. Translated: CASSFGQGLYGYTS.